This record looks at one TCR beta chain sequence and its context. CDR3 length equals 13 residues. The V end was cut by 4 bases, the J end by 6 bases, with 11 bases between. Germline V CDR1 and CDR2: SGHRS, YFSETQ. The data derive from a study of blood T cell repertoires in COVID-19. Study context: Italy, Spain and the United States were the sources of the convalescent and acute COVID-19 samples. The cDNA or gDNA used as material had been derived from T cells, B-cell-depleted T cells, or PBMCs.

Seattle's enrolled individuals joined amid active infection and were then monitored longitudinally. Per the study methods: Estimation of nucleated cell counts relied on the amplification of reference gene primers. Profiled with immunoSEQ multiplex PCR; TCRdb holds only in-frame clones, not every one. V, J and clone size are those of that table, while D and trimming were read from the DNA. The sample includes about 220,000 clones, approximately 78% of them seen just once. Input material: peripheral blood. This receptor was taken from a woman in her 70s with COVID-19, enrolled during active disease. The chain recombines TRBV5-1 with TRBJ1-5; tentatively, D is TRBD1 (5 bases). The CDR3 here is CASSPDGGQPQHF. CDR3 DNA: TGCGCCAGCAGCCCGGACGGGGGTCAGCCCCAGCATTTT.